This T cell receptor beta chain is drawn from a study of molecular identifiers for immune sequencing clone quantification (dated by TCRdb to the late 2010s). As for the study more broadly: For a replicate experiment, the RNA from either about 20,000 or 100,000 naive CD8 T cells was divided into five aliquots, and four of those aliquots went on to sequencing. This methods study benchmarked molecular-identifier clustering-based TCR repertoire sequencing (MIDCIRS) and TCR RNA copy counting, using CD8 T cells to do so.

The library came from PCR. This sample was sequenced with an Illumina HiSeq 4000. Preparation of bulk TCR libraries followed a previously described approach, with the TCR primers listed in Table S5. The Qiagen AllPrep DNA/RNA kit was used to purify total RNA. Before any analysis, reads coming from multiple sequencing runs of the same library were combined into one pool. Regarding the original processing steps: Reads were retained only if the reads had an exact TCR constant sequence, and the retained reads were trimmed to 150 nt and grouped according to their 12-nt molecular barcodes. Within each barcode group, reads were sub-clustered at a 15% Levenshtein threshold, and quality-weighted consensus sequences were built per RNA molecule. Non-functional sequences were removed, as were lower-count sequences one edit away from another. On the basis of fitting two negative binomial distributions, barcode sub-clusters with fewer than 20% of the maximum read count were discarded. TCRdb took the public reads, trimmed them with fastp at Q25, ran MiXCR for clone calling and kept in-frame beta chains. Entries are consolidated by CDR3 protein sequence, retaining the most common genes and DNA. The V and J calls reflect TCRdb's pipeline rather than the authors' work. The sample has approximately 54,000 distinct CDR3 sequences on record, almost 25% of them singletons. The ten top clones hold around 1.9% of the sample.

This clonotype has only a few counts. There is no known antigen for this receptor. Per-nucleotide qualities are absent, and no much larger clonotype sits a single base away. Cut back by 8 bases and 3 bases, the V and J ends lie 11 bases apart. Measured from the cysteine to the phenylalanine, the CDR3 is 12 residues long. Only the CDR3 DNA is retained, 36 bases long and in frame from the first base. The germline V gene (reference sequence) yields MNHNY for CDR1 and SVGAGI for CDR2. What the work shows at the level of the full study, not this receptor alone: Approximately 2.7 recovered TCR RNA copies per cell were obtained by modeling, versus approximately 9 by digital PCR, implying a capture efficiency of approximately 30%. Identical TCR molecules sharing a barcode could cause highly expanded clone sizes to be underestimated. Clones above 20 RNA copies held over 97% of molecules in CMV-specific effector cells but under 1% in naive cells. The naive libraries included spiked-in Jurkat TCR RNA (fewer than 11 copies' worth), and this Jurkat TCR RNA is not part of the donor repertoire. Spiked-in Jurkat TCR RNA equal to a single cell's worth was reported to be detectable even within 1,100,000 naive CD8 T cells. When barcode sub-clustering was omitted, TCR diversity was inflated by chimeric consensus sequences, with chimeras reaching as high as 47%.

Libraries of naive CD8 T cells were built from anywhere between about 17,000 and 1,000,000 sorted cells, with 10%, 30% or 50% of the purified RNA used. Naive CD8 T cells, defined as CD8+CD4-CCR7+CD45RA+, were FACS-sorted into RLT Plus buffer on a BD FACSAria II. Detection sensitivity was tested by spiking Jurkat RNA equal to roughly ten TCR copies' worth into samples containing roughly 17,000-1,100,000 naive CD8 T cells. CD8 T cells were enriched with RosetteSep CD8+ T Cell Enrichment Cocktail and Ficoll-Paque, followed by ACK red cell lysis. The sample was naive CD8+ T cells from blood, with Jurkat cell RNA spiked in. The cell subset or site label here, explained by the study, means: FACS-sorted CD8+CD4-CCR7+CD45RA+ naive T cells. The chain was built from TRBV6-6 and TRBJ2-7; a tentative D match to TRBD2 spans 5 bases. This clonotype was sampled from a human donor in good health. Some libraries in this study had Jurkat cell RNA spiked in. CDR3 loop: CASSSGYYEQYF. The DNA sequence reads TGTGCCAGCTCGTCGGGATACTACGAGCAGTACTTC.